One and the same sample provided the 20 T cell receptor beta chains below, sequenced in a study of control samples from healthy donors and cancer patients (dated by TCRdb to 2019 to 2021). Libraries were built with the immunoSEQ multiplex PCR assay. TCRdb holds this immuneACCESS table with in-frame rearrangements only. Some clones are missing; in checked studies, unresolved V genes explain under half, and the rest has no known cause. The sample records approximately 180,000 clones, 90% to 95% of which are singletons. 1.3% of the sample lies in the top ten. The sequenced material came from blood. All receptors derive from a woman aged 18-35 years in good health.

The J gene is TRBJ2-4, the V gene TRBV10-3; D uncertain. The CDR3 consists of 13 residues. Germline-derived CDR1 and CDR2 are ENHRY and SYGVKD. V was shortened by 3 bases and J by 8 bases, with 11 bases between the two germline ends. The CDR3 here is CAISDSGWDIQYF. DNA for the CDR3: TGTGCCATCAGTGACTCGGGTTGGGACATTCAGTACTTC.

The V and J genes are TRBV6-2 or TRBV6-3 and TRBJ1-5, with D unresolved. The CDR3 runs to 18 residues. V lost 0 bases to trimming and J lost 0 bases, with 15 bases between them. Looked up from germline, CDR1 is MNHEY and CDR2 is SVGEGT. The CDR3 bases are TGTGCCAGCAGTTACTCGACACGCGCCGGTACTAGCAATCAGCCCCAGCATTTT. Amino acids: CASSYSTRAGTSNQPQHF.

The chain employs TRBV4-1 and TRBJ1-6; 7 bases are shared with TRBD1. Per the germline V gene, CDR1 is MGHRA and CDR2 is YSYEKL. CDR3 length: 20 residues. J gave up 6 bases and V 0 bases, and 17 bases lay outside the gene matches. CDR3 DNA sequence: TGCGCCAGCAGCCAAGATAGATTAGGAGACAGGGTACGGGGTAATTCACCCCTCCACTTT. Its protein is CASSQDRLGDRVRGNSPLHF.

The chain is built from TRBV29-1 and TRBJ2-3; 8 bases line up with TRBD1. Germline V CDR1 and CDR2: SQVTM, ANQGSEA. The CDR3 is made up of 16 amino acids. With 6 bases clipped from V and 6 bases from J, the junction kept 17 bases outside the gene matches. The CDR3 DNA sequence: TGCAGCGTGATAAGCCGGGGACAGGTCCCCCAGGATACGCAGTATTTT. Protein sequence: CSVISRGQVPQDTQYF.

As concerns this clone: Other DNA sequences of this sample code for an identical CDR3. This chain connects TRBV11-2 to TRBJ1-1; D is unresolved. The CDR3 length is 14 residues. Germline lookup yields CDR1 SGHAT and CDR2 FQNNGV. V gave up 3 bases and J gave up 0 bases, with 8 bases separating them. The CDR3 DNA sequence: TGTGCCAGCAGCTTTGGTCCGGTGAACACTGAAGCTTTCTTT. Its protein is CASSFGPVNTEAFF.

The rearrangement links TRBV9 to TRBJ2-7; TRBD1 might be the D (5 bases). Germline assignment: CDR1 SGDLS and CDR2 YYNGEE. Trimming removed 0 bases at V and 5 bases at J, with 6 bases between. CDR3 length equals 12 residues. The CDR3 reads CASSVEGDEQYF. The CDR3 DNA sequence: TGTGCCAGCAGCGTAGAAGGGGACGAGCAGTACTTC.

The chain links TRBV6-2 or TRBV6-3 to TRBJ2-1, with 9 nucleotides matching TRBD2. The CDR3 loop spans 15 amino acids. With V trimmed by 5 bases and J by 4 bases, 6 bases remained unmatched. Germline values: CDR1 MNHEY, CDR2 SVGEGT. CDR3 residues: CASSIAGAPYNEQFF. The CDR3, as DNA: TGTGCCAGCAGTATAGCGGGGGCGCCGTACAATGAGCAGTTCTTC.

The rearrangement links TRBV9 to TRBJ1-5; TRBD1 agrees at 8 bases. CDR1 and CDR2 (germline): SGDLS, YYNGEE. V was pared by 0 bases and J by 11 bases, with 7 bases of the junction left unmatched. The length of the CDR3 is 14 residues. CDR3 in DNA: TGTGCCAGCAGCGTAGGGGGACAGGCCCAGGCCCAGCATTTT. It yields the protein CASSVGGQAQAQHF.

DNA for the CDR3: TGTGCCAGCAGCCCCTTCCAGGAGCGAGCTTTCTTT. Residues: CASSPFQERAFF. This chain uses TRBV11-2 with TRBJ1-1, with D uncertain. Germline loops: CDR1 SGHAT, CDR2 FQNNGV. This CDR3 contains 12 residues. The V gene lost 5 bases and the J gene lost 10 bases, with 14 bases spanning the gap.

V usage is TRBV6-2 or TRBV6-3 and J usage is TRBJ2-3; TRBD2 agrees at 10 bases. Trimming at V came to 5 bases and at J to 0 bases, leaving 2 bases not matched to a gene. In germline, CDR1 is MNHEY, CDR2 SVGEGT. The CDR3 is 15 amino acids. In DNA form, the CDR3 reads TGTGCCAGCAGTAGCGGGGGGGCTAGCACAGATACGCAGTATTTT. As protein: CASSSGGASTDTQYF.

The rearrangement uses TRBV27 and TRBJ2-1, with 11 bases matching TRBD2. This CDR3 is 16 amino acids long. Germline CDR1 is MNHEY and CDR2 is SMNVEV (reference sequence). J was trimmed by 2 bases and V by 1 base; bases with no gene match: 1. In DNA, the CDR3 is TGTGCCAGCAGTTTATATAGCGGGGGGGCCTACAATGAGCAGTTCTTC. Protein: CASSLYSGGAYNEQFF.

V usage is TRBV18 and J usage is TRBJ2-7; D gene ambiguous. V dropped 3 bases and J dropped 2 bases, with 8 bases sitting between them. CDR3 length equals 13 residues. CDR1 and CDR2 (germline): KGHSH, LQKENI. The CDR3 here is CASSPTSTYEQYF. In DNA form, the CDR3 reads TGTGCCAGCTCACCCACCTCAACCTACGAGCAGTACTTC.

The chain has TRBV24-1 and TRBJ1-6, with D hard to call. Trimming removed 4 bases from V and 5 bases from J, with 5 bases in between. Germline loops: CDR1 KGHDR, CDR2 SFDVKD. The CDR3 loop spans 13 amino acids. The CDR3 nucleotides are TGTGCCACCAGTGAGTCGAATAATTCACCCCTCCACTTT. This encodes CATSESNNSPLHF.

The chain uses TRBV19 and TRBJ2-3; maybe TRBD2 (6 bases). Trimming took off 5 bases at V and 2 bases at J, with 14 bases between the two ends. This CDR3 has 15 amino acids. The germline CDR1 and CDR2 sequences are LNHDA and SQIVND (reference sequence). CDR3 sequence (DNA): TGTGCCAGTAGTTTCACCGGGACTGCCACAGATACGCAGTATTTT. This encodes CASSFTGTATDTQYF.

This chain uses TRBV5-6 with TRBJ2-4; perhaps TRBD1 as D (6 bases). The CDR3 consists of 15 residues. In germline, CDR1 is SGHDT, CDR2 YYEEEE. The V gene lost 0 bases and the J gene lost 2 bases, with 9 bases spanning the gap. The CDR3 nucleotides read TGTGCCAGCAGCTTGGAGGGGGTGTCCAAAAACATTCAGTACTTC. Translating it yields CASSLEGVSKNIQYF.

This clone was detected only a few times. The chain links TRBV24-1 to TRBJ2-7; TRBD1 aligns across 8 bases. The V gene end was trimmed by 5 bases and the J gene end by 5 bases; junction bases not matched to a gene: 13. This CDR3 region has 16 residues. CDR1 and CDR2 (germline): KGHDR, SFDVKD. The CDR3 loop is CATSGRGGQGVHEQYF. The CDR3 region has the DNA TGTGCCACCAGTGGCAGGGGCGGACAGGGTGTCCACGAGCAGTACTTC.

The chain is built from TRBV6-2 or TRBV6-3 and TRBJ2-5, with D possibly being TRBD1 (6 bases). Between the trimmed V and J ends, which lost 5 bases and 5 bases, there was a span of 15 bases. The CDR3 covers 14 residues. Germline assignment: CDR1 MNHEY and CDR2 SVGEGT. The CDR3, as DNA: TGTGCCAGCAGTCGGACAGTGAGAGGGGAGACCCAGTACTTC. Translating gives CASSRTVRGETQYF.

The J gene is TRBJ2-5, the V gene TRBV6-5; 10 bases fit TRBD2. Germline trimming cut 5 bases from V and 4 bases from J; bases unmatched to any gene: 1. The CDR3 covers 13 residues. Germline V gives CDR1 MNHEY, CDR2 SVGAGI. In nucleotides, the CDR3 is TGTGCCAGCAGTAGACTAGCGGGAGAGACCCAGTACTTC. Its translation is CASSRLAGETQYF.

This chain uses TRBV6-5 with TRBJ1-3; D remains ambiguous. The CDR3 runs 15 residues. CDR1 and CDR2 (germline): MNHEY, SVGAGI. The V end lost 6 bases, the J end lost 2 bases, and 14 bases lay between the germline ends. The CDR3 sequence: CASRAGEGTGNTIYF. CDR3 coding DNA: TGTGCCAGCAGGGCGGGAGAGGGAACTGGAAACACCATATATTTT.

The V and J genes are TRBV7-9 and TRBJ2-7; 11 bases line up with TRBD2. The CDR3 covers 16 residues. Germline assignment: CDR1 SEHNR and CDR2 FQNEAQ (reference sequence). V was pared by 6 bases and J by 1 base, with 8 bases of the junction left unmatched. The CDR3 DNA is TGTGCCAGCAGTTCCCCGGGACTAGCGGCTTCCTACGAGCAGTACTTC. Protein product: CASSSPGLAASYEQYF. The variable domain in full, completed from reference TRBV7-9 and TRBJ2-7, reads DTGVSQNPRHKITKRGQNVTFRCDPISEHNRLYWYRQTLGQGPEFLTYFQNEAQLEKSRLLSDRFSAERPKGSFSTLEIQRTEQGDSAMYLCASSSPGLAASYEQYFGPGTRLTVT.